Below are 21 T cell receptor beta chains sequenced from a single sample in a study of control samples from healthy donors and cancer patients (dated by TCRdb to about 2020). To prepare the library, the immunoSEQ multiplex PCR assay was applied. Not all clones reach the TCRdb copy of this immuneACCESS table, which keeps in-frame sequences only. Checked studies attribute under half of the gap to unresolved V genes and leave the rest unexplained. Recorded for this sample are 100,000 to 150,000 clones; around nine tenths of them occurred a single time. The ten largest clones capture 2% to 2.5% of the sample. The sample taken for sequencing was blood. The receptor source for this set is a man younger than 35 in good health.

V is TRBV12-3 or TRBV12-4 and J is TRBJ1-5; no firm D call. The ends were cut back, 6 bases at V and 0 bases at J, with 6 bases in the middle. The CDR3 extends over 13 amino acids. The CDR3 DNA sequence: TGTGCCAGCAGCCAACTTAGCAATCAGCCCCAGCATTTT. Translation gives CASSQLSNQPQHF.

The V gene is TRBV5-5, the J gene TRBJ2-7, with 7 nucleotides matching TRBD1. There are 15 residues in the CDR3. Trimming removed 5 bases from V and 6 bases from J; junction bases left unmatched: 14. Germline lookup yields CDR1 SGHKS and CDR2 YYEKEE (reference sequence). CDR3 in amino acids: CASSLPGTELSEQYF. The CDR3 DNA reads as TGTGCCAGCAGTCTCCCGGGGACAGAGCTCTCCGAGCAGTACTTC.

This chain links TRBV2 with TRBJ2-3; the match to TRBD1 covers 9 bases. Germline V gives CDR1 SNHLY, CDR2 FYNNEI. The V gene end was trimmed by 5 bases and the J gene end by 4 bases; junction bases not matched to a gene: 4. This CDR3 comprises 14 residues. This CDR3 is CASSQGQGADTQYF. The CDR3 DNA reads TGTGCCAGCAGTCAGGGACAGGGTGCAGATACGCAGTATTTT.

The gene calls are TRBV5-1 and TRBJ2-1; D remains ambiguous. V shed 2 bases and J shed 2 bases, with 14 bases lying between them. CDR1 is SGHRS and CDR2 is YFSETQ in the germline V gene. CDR3 length equals 16 residues. CDR3 region: CASSFEPAVTYNEQFF. CDR3 DNA sequence: TGCGCCAGCAGCTTCGAGCCGGCGGTAACCTACAATGAGCAGTTCTTC.

V is TRBV29-1 and J is TRBJ2-5; tentative D call: TRBD1 (6 bases). The CDR3 covers 16 residues. Germline CDR1 and CDR2: SQVTM and ANQGSEA. Trimming stripped 3 bases from V and 5 bases from J, with 22 bases between. The CDR3 loop is CSVDSLPRQAPETQYF. CDR3 sequence (DNA): TGCAGCGTTGACTCGCTCCCGAGACAGGCGCCGGAGACCCAGTACTTC.

The chain carries TRBV30 and TRBJ1-1, with D maybe TRBD1 (6 bases). V lost 5 bases and J 0 bases, leaving 10 bases between the germline ends. Germline CDR1 is GTSNPN and CDR2 is SVGIG (reference sequence). The CDR3 sequence is 13 residues long. Here the CDR3 reads CAWSRGLNTEAFF. CDR3 in DNA: TGTGCCTGGTCCAGGGGCTTGAACACTGAAGCTTTCTTT.

The rearrangement links TRBV7-9 to TRBJ2-2; 7 positions match TRBD2. Germline values: CDR1 SEHNR, CDR2 FQNEAQ (reference sequence). J gave up 6 bases and V 5 bases, and 9 bases lay outside the gene matches. The CDR3 totals 15 residues. CDR3 in DNA: TGTGCCAGCAGCCCCACCCGCGGGGGAGCCGGGGAGCTGTTTTTT. The encoded protein is CASSPTRGGAGELFF.

The chain joins TRBV7-9 to TRBJ2-1; 9 bases are shared with TRBD2. Germline trimming cut 3 bases from V and 8 bases from J; bases unmatched to any gene: 5. This CDR3 comprises 14 residues. The V gene's germline CDR1 is SEHNR and CDR2 FQNEAQ (reference sequence). In nucleotides, the CDR3 is TGTGCCAGCAGCTTGGGGGGGACTAGCTATGAGCAGTTCTTC. This sequence encodes CASSLGGTSYEQFF.

The J gene is TRBJ2-3, the V gene TRBV6-1, with 7 positions matching TRBD1. The CDR3 contains 15 residues. Germline V gene lookup returns CDR1 MNHNS and CDR2 SASEGT. V gave up 3 bases and J gave up 0 bases; unmatched junction bases: 3. Here the CDR3 reads CASSDWGQSTDTQYF. The CDR3 DNA reads as TGTGCCAGCAGTGATTGGGGACAGAGCACAGATACGCAGTATTTT.

In its sample, this clone was seen a few times. The gene calls are TRBV14 and TRBJ2-6; no definite D call. Trimming left V 6 bases short and J 4 bases short, with 13 bases between. This CDR3 comprises 15 residues. CDR1 is SGHDN and CDR2 is FVKESK in the germline V gene. The CDR3 DNA follows: TGTGCCAGCAGTCCCAAGATCACGGGGGCCAACGTCCTGACTTTC. Translation gives CASSPKITGANVLTF.

The gene calls are TRBV27 and TRBJ2-7; 8 nucleotides match TRBD2. V trimming: 2 bases; J trimming: 0 bases; junction bases outside the gene matches: 3. The CDR3 covers 15 residues. The germline V gene has CDR1 MNHEY and CDR2 SMNVEV (reference sequence). In nucleotides, the CDR3 is TGTGCCAGCAGTTTAAGCGGGGGTCTCTCCTACGAGCAGTACTTC. Its translation is CASSLSGGLSYEQYF.

The chain employs TRBV19 and TRBJ2-3, with D possibly matching TRBD2 (6 bases). CDR3 length: 14 residues. Germline CDR1 LNHDA, CDR2 SQIVND (reference sequence). V was cut by 8 bases and J by 2 bases, with 14 bases left in between. The CDR3 DNA sequence: TGTGCCAGTTCCTGGCCGGGGGACACAGATACGCAGTATTTT. Protein sequence: CASSWPGDTDTQYF.

There are a few counts of this clone. The V call is TRBV4-1, the J call TRBJ2-1; 11 nucleotides line up with TRBD2. The J segment lost 7 bases and the V segment lost 1 base, leaving 3 bases of the junction unmatched. The CDR3 consists of 15 residues. The germline gives CDR1 MGHRA, CDR2 YSYEKL. CDR3: CASSQGLAGLNEQFF. DNA of the CDR3: TGCGCCAGCAGCCAAGGACTAGCGGGATTGAATGAGCAGTTCTTC.

CDR3 residues: CASSQNRGSNQPQHF. DNA of the CDR3: TGCGCCAGCAGTCAAAACAGGGGCAGCAATCAGCCCCAGCATTTT. J is TRBJ1-5 and V is TRBV23-1, with 7 bases that match TRBD1. TRBV23-1 falls under the ORF class, with uncertain function. This CDR3 is built from 15 residues. The junction had 2 bases not matched to a gene; V was cut back by 2 bases and J by 1 base.

The chain couples TRBV27 to TRBJ1-4, with TRBD1 matching 8 bases. CDR3 length: 14 amino acids. CDR1 is MNHEY, CDR2 SMNVEV, per germline (reference sequence). Trimming removed 6 bases from V and 7 bases from J; junction bases left unmatched: 7. The CDR3 protein is CASRTTGAGEKLFF. CDR3 DNA sequence: TGTGCCAGCAGGACGACAGGGGCTGGTGAAAAACTGTTTTTT.

V is TRBV11-2 and J is TRBJ2-3; D unclear. CDR3 length: 13 amino acids. CDR1 SGHAT and CDR2 FQNNGV come from the germline V gene. V shed 2 bases and J shed 5 bases, with 8 bases lying between them. CDR3 loop: CASSLQRGDTQYF. The CDR3 bases are TGTGCCAGCAGCTTACAACGCGGAGATACGCAGTATTTT.

This sequence joins TRBV19 and TRBJ1-5; no reliable D call. CDR1 and CDR2 from the germline V gene are LNHDA and SQIVND (reference sequence). V was shortened by 3 bases and J by 5 bases, with 11 bases between the two germline ends. CDR3 length: 14 amino acids. CDR3 in DNA: TGTGCCAGTAGTATCACCCCCATTTATCAGCCCCAGCATTTT. Translated, it gives CASSITPIYQPQHF.

This clone was counted between two and nine times. The chain couples TRBV11-2 to TRBJ2-7; D is possibly TRBD1 (7 bases). This CDR3 spans 13 amino acids. Germline CDR1 reads SGHAT; CDR2 reads FQNNGV. V lost 3 bases and J lost 5, with 11 bases in between. The CDR3 protein is CASSLRRGDEQYV. In nucleotides, the CDR3 is TGTGCCAGCAGCTTGCGCAGGGGGGACGAGCAGTACGTC.

The V and J genes are TRBV9 and TRBJ1-1, with no clear D. V was pared by 0 bases and J by 0 bases, with 9 bases between. Germline CDR1 and CDR2: SGDLS and YYNGEE. The CDR3 is 15 residues long. The CDR3 DNA is TGTGCCAGCAGCGTAGATGGGAGAATGAACACTGAAGCTTTCTTT. The encoded protein is CASSVDGRMNTEAFF.

This clone was counted ten times or more. The chain joins TRBV28 to TRBJ1-2; D is unclear. Germline CDR1 is MDHEN and CDR2 is SYDVKM. The CDR3 is made up of 13 amino acids. V gave up 7 bases and J gave up 2 bases, with 11 bases separating them. This CDR3 reads CASNIPENYGYTF. The DNA for the CDR3 is TGTGCCAGCAACATACCGGAGAACTATGGCTACACCTTC.

Here the CDR3 reads CASSLHPRTDTQYF. The CDR3 DNA reads as TGTGCCAGCAGTTTACACCCCCGCACAGATACGCAGTATTTT. The chain links TRBV27 to TRBJ2-3; no firm D call. Germline V gene sequence: CDR1 MNHEY, CDR2 SMNVEV (reference sequence). The germline V and J ends were trimmed by 2 bases and 1 base, with 7 bases remaining between them. The CDR3 has 14 amino acids.